Each of the 25 T cell receptor beta chains below was sequenced from the same sample in a study of yellow fever vaccine responses in identical twins (dated by TCRdb to 2016 to 2019). The library came from RT-PCR. The reads were generated on an Illumina HiSeq 2500. TCRdb reworked the public reads: Q25 trimming with fastp, MiXCR clone assembly, productive beta chains retained. Each entry is one CDR3 protein sequence, shown with its most common DNA and genes. This sample comprises some 15,000 distinct CDR3 sequences, roughly 80% of them detected only once. Clones ranked in the top ten supply under 2% of the sample. The starting material was T cells from blood (PBMCs), unsorted or a sorted subset (not recorded which), obtained before or after yellow fever vaccination (not recorded which). The receptor set was obtained from a woman aged 18-29 years who received the yellow fever vaccine. Donor details come from another sample of the same person, matched by shared clones.

J is TRBJ2-7 and V is TRBV11-2; 9 nucleotides agree with TRBD2. This CDR3 comprises 14 residues. Germline CDR1 and CDR2: SGHAT and FQNNGV. The V segment lost 3 bases and the J segment 5 bases; nucleotides outside the gene matches: 5. The CDR3 spells CASSFRLAVDEQYF. DNA for the CDR3: TGTGCCAGCAGCTTCAGACTAGCGGTAGACGAGCAGTACTTC.

V and J are TRBV20-1 and TRBJ1-5; D might be TRBD1 (5 bases). The V and J ends lost 0 bases and 6 bases respectively, with 9 bases between them. CDR3 length equals 13 residues. CDR1 DFQATT and CDR2 SNEGSKA come from the germline V gene (reference sequence). In DNA form, the CDR3 reads TGCAGTGCTAGAGAGGGACCAATTCAGCCCCAGCATTTT. This gives the protein CSAREGPIQPQHF.

V gene TRBV23-1 combines with J gene TRBJ2-7; the D gene is possibly TRBD2 (7 bases). TRBV23-1 is flagged as an ORF with uncertain function. V lost 6 bases, J lost 1 base, and 16 bases lay in between. The CDR3 sequence is 15 residues long. CDR3 coding DNA: TGCGCCAGCAGACCCGCGCGGGGGCCTTCCTACGAGCAGTACTTC. As protein: CASRPARGPSYEQYF.

The chain joins TRBV11-3 to TRBJ2-3, with TRBD1 as a possible D gene (6 bases). This CDR3 comprises 14 residues. Trimming removed 5 bases from V and 0 bases from J, with 9 bases in between. Germline loops: CDR1 SGHNT, CDR2 YENEEA. CDR3 sequence (DNA): TGTGCCAGCAGCCCAGGGGACAGCACAGATACGCAGTATTTT. It codes for CASSPGDSTDTQYF.

The chain joins TRBV4-1 to TRBJ2-1, with D possibly being TRBD1 or TRBD2 (5 bases each). The CDR3 runs to 16 residues. Deletions cut 0 bases from V and 4 bases from J, with 13 bases between. Germline CDR1 MGHRA, CDR2 YSYEKL. CDR3 DNA sequence: TGCGCCAGCAGCCAAGAGGGGCCCGAGGGGTACAATGAGCAGTTCTTC. It specifies CASSQEGPEGYNEQFF.

J is TRBJ1-6 and V is TRBV11-2; the match to TRBD1 covers 7 bases. Germline CDR1 and CDR2: SGHAT and FQNNGV. V lost 4 bases and J lost 9; bases outside the gene matches: 6. The CDR3 is 14 residues long. The DNA of the CDR3 is TGTGCCAGCAGCTATCAGGGGGTGGGTTCACCCCTCCACTTT. Its protein is CASSYQGVGSPLHF. Variable domain in full (rest from reference TRBV11-2 and TRBJ1-6): EAGVAQSPRYKIIEKRQSVAFWCNPISGHATLYWYQQILGQGPKLLIQFQNNGVVDDSQLPKDRFSAERLKGVDSTLKIQPAKLEDSAVYLCASSYQGVGSPLHFGNGTRLTVT.

This chain joins TRBV29-1 and TRBJ2-5; D is perhaps TRBD1 (6 bases). The length of the CDR3 is 16 residues. From germline, CDR1 is SQVTM and CDR2 ANQGSEA. Trimming removed 3 bases from V and 2 bases from J, with 19 bases in between. CDR3 nucleotide sequence: TGCAGCGTTGACCAGGGACACTCCATTCCACAAGAGACCCAGTACTTC. Its protein product is CSVDQGHSIPQETQYF.

This rearrangement joins TRBV20-1 to TRBJ1-5; a possible D gene is TRBD1 (6 bases). Trimming removed 6 bases from V and 4 bases from J, with 16 bases in between. This CDR3 has 14 residues. CDR1 and CDR2 (germline): DFQATT, SNEGSKA (reference sequence). The CDR3 sequence is CSALPGTLNQPQHF. The CDR3 bases are TGCAGTGCCCTGCCGGGGACACTTAATCAGCCCCAGCATTTT.

The chain links TRBV11-3 to TRBJ2-1; possible D gene TRBD2, 6 bases. The CDR3 has 14 residues. Between the trimmed V and J ends, which lost 7 bases and 5 bases, there was a span of 15 bases. The germline V gene has CDR1 SGHNT and CDR2 YENEEA. CDR3 nucleotides: TGTGCCAGCAAACGCTCGACTAGTAACAATGAGCAGTTCTTC. Amino acid sequence: CASKRSTSNNEQFF.

V is TRBV18 and J is TRBJ2-1; D call uncertain. V dropped 3 bases and J dropped 8 bases, with 11 bases sitting between them. Germline V lookup: CDR1 KGHSH, CDR2 LQKENI. The CDR3 contains 13 residues. The chain's CDR3 is CASSPNPADEQFF. The CDR3 DNA reads TGTGCCAGCTCACCCAACCCTGCGGATGAGCAGTTCTTC.

The genes are TRBV20-1 and TRBJ2-7; 9 bases fit TRBD1. V was pared by 0 bases and J by 5 bases, with 8 bases of the junction left unmatched. This CDR3 region has 15 residues. Germline V lookup: CDR1 DFQATT, CDR2 SNEGSKA (reference sequence). The CDR3 loop is CSARDPQGAAHEQYF. The CDR3 DNA reads TGCAGTGCTAGAGATCCACAGGGGGCAGCCCACGAGCAGTACTTC.

The genes are TRBV24-1 and TRBJ2-1, with TRBD1 matching over 8 bases. The germline V gene encodes CDR1 KGHDR and CDR2 SFDVKD. J gave up 3 bases and V 6 bases, and 6 bases lay outside the gene matches. The CDR3 runs 15 residues. This CDR3 is CATSIGTGYYNEQFF. CDR3 sequence (DNA): TGTGCCACCAGTATAGGGACAGGATACTACAATGAGCAGTTCTTC.

V is TRBV6-5 and J is TRBJ1-1, with TRBD1 matching 9 bases. Trimming removed 4 bases from V and 6 bases from J; junction bases left unmatched: 6. The germline CDR1 and CDR2 sequences are MNHEY and SVGAGI. The CDR3 runs to 14 residues. The DNA of the CDR3 is TGTGCCAGCAGTTCTGACAGGGGGGCTGCTGAAGCTTTCTTT. It codes for CASSSDRGAAEAFF.

The genes are TRBV18 and TRBJ1-3; 7 nucleotides match TRBD1. The CDR3 is made up of 17 amino acids. Germline values: CDR1 KGHSH, CDR2 LQKENI. The V gene end was trimmed by 0 bases and the J gene end by 0 bases; junction bases not matched to a gene: 5. As DNA, the CDR3 is TGTGCCAGCTCACCACCAGTCAGGGGGAACTCTGGAAACACCATATATTTT. Translating gives CASSPPVRGNSGNTIYF.

The chain uses TRBV10-1 and TRBJ1-1, with unresolved D. The CDR3 length is 12 residues. The V and J ends lost 5 bases and 1 base respectively, with 5 bases between them. Germline V CDR1 and CDR2: WNHNN, SYGVQD (reference sequence). CDR3 sequence reads: CASSMGNTEAFF. CDR3 DNA: TGCGCCAGCAGTATGGGGAACACTGAAGCTTTCTTT.

The chain carries TRBV15 and TRBJ2-5; D gene unclear. Trimming shortened V by 3 bases and J by 2 bases, and 16 bases separated the two germline ends. The CDR3 contains 16 residues. Germline V CDR1 and CDR2: LNHNV, YYDKDF (reference sequence). The CDR3 DNA sequence: TGTGCCACCAGCAGGGGTCCTATTGGGTTACAAGAGACCCAGTACTTC. Translation: CATSRGPIGLQETQYF.

The rearrangement links TRBV11-3 to TRBJ2-1; a possible D gene is TRBD1 (7 bases). CDR3 length equals 14 residues. From germline, CDR1 is SGHNT and CDR2 YENEEA. V lost 4 bases, J lost 8 bases, and 15 bases lay in between. CDR3 bases: TGTGCCAGCAGCTCCTCACAGGGGAGGCATGAGCAGTTCTTC. Translation gives CASSSSQGRHEQFF.

This rearrangement joins TRBV29-1 to TRBJ2-1; 7 bases are shared with TRBD2. The germline V gene has CDR1 SQVTM and CDR2 ANQGSEA. Trimming took 5 bases from V and 1 from J; bases not matched to a gene: 11. The CDR3 is 16 residues long. CDR3 DNA: TGCAGCGTTACCGGCCTAGCGGAAGGGTCCTACAATGAGCAGTTCTTC. It is translated as CSVTGLAEGSYNEQFF.

The chain employs TRBV28 and TRBJ2-7, with 10 bases fitting TRBD2. J lost 4 bases, V lost 7 bases, and 4 bases had no gene match. There are 13 residues in the CDR3. Germline V gives CDR1 MDHEN, CDR2 SYDVKM. CDR3 residues: CASTPGLAYEQYF. DNA for the CDR3: TGTGCCAGCACCCCGGGACTAGCGTACGAGCAGTACTTC.

This clonotype has more than one count but fewer than ten. This rearrangement joins TRBV6-5 to TRBJ1-6; D is perhaps TRBD1 (6 bases). The germline V gene has CDR1 MNHEY and CDR2 SVGAGI. This CDR3 contains 15 residues. The V end lost 4 bases, the J end lost 2 bases, and 9 bases lay between the germline ends. The CDR3 reads CASSLQGTYNSPLHF. The CDR3, as DNA: TGTGCCAGCAGTTTACAGGGTACCTATAATTCACCCCTCCACTTT.

The V gene is TRBV9, the J gene TRBJ2-7, with D perhaps matching TRBD2 (5 bases). V lost 2 bases, J lost 4 bases, and 13 bases lay in between. The CDR3 totals 14 residues. Germline values: CDR1 SGDLS, CDR2 YYNGEE. CDR3 nucleotide sequence: TGTGCCAGCAGCGTTCGAGGGTTTGGGTACGAGCAGTACTTC. This codes for CASSVRGFGYEQYF.

This clonotype was seen just once. This chain joins TRBV5-1 and TRBJ2-1; the match to TRBD1 covers 10 bases. V lost 3 bases and J lost 9; bases outside the gene matches: 9. The CDR3 is 15 residues long. In germline, CDR1 is SGHRS, CDR2 YFSETQ. The CDR3 spells CASSSGGTGVIEQFF. The CDR3 coding sequence is TGCGCCAGCAGCTCTGGCGGGACAGGGGTCATTGAGCAGTTCTTC.

This clonotype was counted between two and nine times. This chain uses TRBV20-1 with TRBJ2-5, with TRBD1 as a possible D gene (6 bases). Germline CDR1 DFQATT, CDR2 SNEGSKA (reference sequence). The V gene lost 0 bases and the J gene lost 4 bases, with 9 bases spanning the gap. The CDR3 totals 13 residues. CDR3 protein: CSAREDSIETQYF. In DNA, the CDR3 is TGCAGTGCTAGAGAGGACAGCATAGAGACCCAGTACTTC.

V is TRBV2 and J is TRBJ2-1; 9 bases line up with TRBD2. Germline V gene sequence: CDR1 SNHLY, CDR2 FYNNEI. V trimming: 1 base; J trimming: 5 bases; junction bases outside the gene matches: 3. The length of the CDR3 is 15 residues. CDR3 nucleotide sequence: TGTGCCAGCAGTGAAGTTAGCGGGGGTCACAATGAGCAGTTCTTC. Translating gives CASSEVSGGHNEQFF. Drawing the rest from reference TRBV2 and TRBJ2-1, the complete variable domain is EPEVTQTPSHQVTQMGQEVILRCVPISNHLYFYWYRQILGQKVEFLVSFYNNEISEKSEIFDDQFSVERPDGSNFTLKIRSTKLEDSAMYFCASSEVSGGHNEQFFGPGTRLTVL.

J is TRBJ1-5 and V is TRBV4-1; D gene uncertain. The CDR3 has 15 amino acids. V was trimmed by 1 base and J by 4 bases, leaving 11 bases between them. Germline-derived CDR1 and CDR2 are MGHRA and YSYEKL. As DNA, the CDR3 is TGCGCCAGCAGCCAAGGCATGGCGATGAATCAGCCCCAGCATTTT. It codes for CASSQGMAMNQPQHF.